The rows below give T cell receptor beta chains drawn from one sample of a study of cytomegalovirus exposure and HLA in healthy donors. The repertoire was sequenced with immunoSEQ multiplex PCR; TCRdb's copy has only in-frame clones and lacks some. Among about 140,000 clones listed, roughly 76% were seen once. The material sequenced was PBMCs. Every receptor here comes from a middle-aged woman in good health and CMV-seronegative. Each CDR3 is given with its conserved first and last residue. Each record gives: J gene, V gene, D gene, CDR3 length, clone size, CDR3 DNA, CDR3 protein. A D gene is named only where the DNA matches it firmly. Where a row states a size, it is once, few, many or the class of an expanded clone; other rows omit it.

>TRBJ2-5|TRBV4-1|-|14|once
TGCGCCAGCAGCCAAGTTGCTAGCCTGGAGACCCAGTACTTC
CASSQVASLETQYF
>TRBJ2-1|TRBV27|TRBD2|16|-
TGTGCCAGCAGTCCATCAACTAGCGCGCTCTACAATGAGCAGTTCTTC
CASSPSTSALYNEQFF
>TRBJ1-6|TRBV27|TRBD1|18|-
TGTGCCAGCACTCCGACAGGGTGGATTTCAGGCCATAATTCACCCCTCCACTTT
CASTPTGWISGHNSPLHF
>TRBJ1-5|TRBV18|TRBD1|16|-
TGTGCCAGCTCGCCAGTCGGGACAGGGGGAGATCAGCCCCAGCATTTT
CASSPVGTGGDQPQHF
>TRBJ1-1|TRBV5-6|-|15|few
TGTGCCAGCAGCTCACGGGGTTTAATGAACACTGAAGCTTTCTTT
CASSSRGLMNTEAFF
>TRBJ1-4|TRBV15|TRBD1|16|once
TGTGCCACCAGCAGAGATAAAAGGACAGGTGGTGAAAAACTGTTTTTT
CATSRDKRTGGEKLFF
>TRBJ1-1|TRBV5-1|TRBD1|16|-
TGCGCCAGCAGCCCGATCGGACAGGCCACGAACACTGAAGCTTTCTTT
CASSPIGQATNTEAFF
>TRBJ2-7|TRBV11-2|-|16|few
TGTGCCAGCAGCAACCTCCCTCGGACGGGAACCTACGAGCAGTACTTC
CASSNLPRTGTYEQYF
>TRBJ1-1|TRBV5-1|-|16|-
TGCGCCAGCAGCTTGGTGGCGGACAGCCCGAACGCTGAAGCTTTCTTT
CASSLVADSPNAEAFF
>TRBJ1-1|TRBV28|-|13|-
TGTGCCAGCAGTTCCCCCGGGACACAGCTAGCTTTCTTT
CASSSPGTQLAFF
>TRBJ1-3|TRBV5-1|-|13|once
TGCGCCAGCAGCTTGGCCGGGGGAAACACCATATATTTT
CASSLAGGNTIYF
>TRBJ1-2|TRBV19|-|15|-
TGTGCCAGTGACGTCCCCGGACAGCCCCGCGGCGGCTACACCTTC
CASDVPGQPRGGYTF
>TRBJ1-5|TRBV18|-|14|-
TGTGCCAGCTCACCAGCAGATAGCAATCAGCCCCAGCATTTT
CASSPADSNQPQHF
>TRBJ1-1|TRBV5-4|-|14|-
TGTGCCAGCAGTCGTCAAAACAGGGACACTGAAGCTTTCTTT
CASSRQNRDTEAFF
>TRBJ2-1|TRBV4-3|-|16|few
TGCGCCAGCAGCCAAGAAGGACAGCGAAGGTTCAATGAGCAGTTCTTC
CASSQEGQRRFNEQFF
>TRBJ1-1|TRBV9|-|13|few
TGTGCCAGCAGCGTAAGGAGCAAGACTGAAGCTTTCTTT
CASSVRSKTEAFF
>TRBJ1-5|TRBV7-2|-|15|-
TGTGCCAGCAGCCAGACAAGTGGGAGCAATCAGCCCCAGCATTTT
CASSQTSGSNQPQHF
>TRBJ1-1|TRBV29-1|-|12|-
TGCAGCGTCAACCCTGGACAGACTGAAGCTTTCTTT
CSVNPGQTEAFF
>TRBJ2-3|TRBV9|TRBD2|16|-
TGTGCCAGCAGCGTCCCCTTGGCGGGGGACACAGATACGCAGTATTTT
CASSVPLAGDTDTQYF
>TRBJ1-2|TRBV10-3|-|15|-
TGTGCCATCAGTGAGTCGGAAGGGGCCGGCTATGGCTACACCTTC
CAISESEGAGYGYTF
>TRBJ1-5|TRBV7-2|TRBD1|15|-
TGTGCCAGCAGCTTAGACAGGGGGCGCAATCAGCCCCAGCATTTT
CASSLDRGRNQPQHF
>TRBJ2-2|TRBV9|-|16|-
TGTGCCAGCAGCGCCCCTCGGCAGGGCGGCACCGGGGAGCTGTTTTTT
CASSAPRQGGTGELFF
>TRBJ1-2|TRBV6-5|TRBD1|12|few
TGTGCCGTAGGACAGGGGGGCTATGGCTACACCTTC
CAVGQGGYGYTF
>TRBJ2-3|TRBV28|TRBD1|15|-
TGTGCCAGCAGTCCACAGGGGGTGAGCACAGATACGCAGTATTTT
CASSPQGVSTDTQYF
>TRBJ1-3|TRBV7-9|-|14|-
TGTGCCAGCAGCCAGTGGGGCCCTGGAAACACCATATATTTT
CASSQWGPGNTIYF
>TRBJ1-6|TRBV5-1|TRBD1|16|-
TGCGCCAGCAGCGACGGCGGGACAGCAACATCTTGGCCCCTCCACTTT
CASSDGGTATSWPLHF
>TRBJ2-1|TRBV27|-|11|few
TGTGCCAGCAGTTGGGGCTCTGAGCAGTTCTTC
CASSWGSEQFF
>TRBJ2-2|TRBV4-3|TRBD2|17|-
TGCGCCAGCAGCGGAAAAGGCGGGGGGGCCGGTACCGGGGAGCTGTTTTTT
CASSGKGGGAGTGELFF
>TRBJ1-4|TRBV6-5|-|12|-
TGTGCCAGCCCCGACAAATTTAAAAAACTGTTTTTT
CASPDKFKKLFF
>TRBJ2-1|TRBV7-3|TRBD2|16|few
TGTGCCAGCAGCCTCCTCGGGACTAGCGGGGGGGGCGAGCAGTTCTTC
CASSLLGTSGGGEQFF
>TRBJ1-2|TRBV5-6|TRBD1|10|-
TGTGCCAGCAGCTTCGACAGGGGCACCTTC
CASSFDRGTF
>TRBJ1-4|TRBV5-4|TRBD1|17|-
TGTGCCAGCAGCCTACAGACAGGGATTGCGACTAATGAAAAACTGTTTTTT
CASSLQTGIATNEKLFF
>TRBJ1-1|TRBV25-1|-|13|once
TGTGCCAGCAGTGATACCCCCGGGTTTGAAGCTTTCTTT
CASSDTPGFEAFF
>TRBJ1-1|TRBV9|-|13|-
TGTGCCAGCAGCCCACTATTGAACACTGAAGCTTTCTTT
CASSPLLNTEAFF
>TRBJ2-1|TRBV6-6|-|12|few
TGTGCCAGCAGCGGCGACAGTAATGAGCAGTTCTTC
CASSGDSNEQFF
>TRBJ2-5|TRBV10-2|TRBD1|14|few
TGCGCCACGGCAACTAGACAGGGTGGGGAGACCCAGTACTTC
CATATRQGGETQYF
>TRBJ2-5|TRBV5-1|TRBD2|16|-
TGCGCCAGCAGCCTAGGGACTAGCGGGGGGCAAGAGACCCAGTACTTC
CASSLGTSGGQETQYF
>TRBJ1-1|TRBV7-9|-|13|-
TGTGCCAGCAGCCGAGGGGGGGGCACTGAAGCTTTCTTT
CASSRGGGTEAFF
>TRBJ1-2|TRBV12-5|TRBD1|16|-
TGTGCTAGTGGTTTGGTACCTACGGGACAGGGTTATGGCTACACCTTC
CASGLVPTGQGYGYTF
>TRBJ1-1|TRBV7-9|TRBD1|13|once
TGTGCCAGCTTACAGGGGGTGAACACTGAAGCTTTCTTT
CASLQGVNTEAFF
>TRBJ1-4|TRBV2|-|11|-
TGTGCCAGCAGCGCGGGGGAAAAACTGTTTTTT
CASSAGEKLFF
>TRBJ1-1|TRBV5-6|-|13|few
TGTGCCAGCAGCCTTCCAGCGGGGGGTGAAGCTTTCTTT
CASSLPAGGEAFF
>TRBJ2-5|TRBV12-5|-|18|-
TGTGCTAGTGGTAGCCGGGACAGCCTCAGGGGGGTACTAGAGACCCAGTACTTC
CASGSRDSLRGVLETQYF
>TRBJ1-1|TRBV7-9|-|10|once
TGTGCCAGCAGCCGTAGTGAAGCTTTCTTT
CASSRSEAFF
>TRBJ2-5|TRBV14|-|12|-
TGTGCCAGCAGCCCTGGGGGGGAGACCCAGTACTTC
CASSPGGETQYF
>TRBJ1-1|TRBV7-9|-|14|-
TGTGCCAGCAGCGTAGAGACAGGATACACTGAAGCTTTCTTT
CASSVETGYTEAFF
>TRBJ1-2|TRBV5-6|-|13|-
TGTGCCAGCAGCTTGCCCAGCGACTATGGCTACACCTTC
CASSLPSDYGYTF
>TRBJ1-6|TRBV6-5|-|12|-
TGTGCCAGCAGTATCCTGAATTCACCCCTCCACTTT
CASSILNSPLHF
>TRBJ2-2|TRBV18|-|14|-
TGTGCCAGCTCACCAAGGACAGACACCGGGGAGCTGTTTTTT
CASSPRTDTGELFF
>TRBJ2-4|TRBV20-1|-|11|-
TGCAGTGCTGGGGCGGAAAACATTCAGTACTTC
CSAGAENIQYF
>TRBJ2-7|TRBV5-6|TRBD1|15|-
TGTGCCAGCAGCAGTTCGCCGGGACAGACCTTCGAGCAGTACTTC
CASSSSPGQTFEQYF
>TRBJ2-5|TRBV4-2|TRBD1|20|-
TGTGCCAGCAGCCAGGAGTTAAACCGGGACAGGGGGATAGTACAAGAGACCCAGTACTTC
CASSQELNRDRGIVQETQYF
>TRBJ1-4|TRBV5-1|TRBD1|16|-
TGCGCCAGCAGCCCGGGGCTGGGACAGGGCAATGAAAAACTGTTTTTT
CASSPGLGQGNEKLFF
>TRBJ2-3|TRBV10-3|-|13|few
TGTGCCATCAGTGAGGGGCCTCTTTATACGCAGTATTTT
CAISEGPLYTQYF
>TRBJ2-5|TRBV28|-|14|-
TGTGCCAGCAGTCCCGCAGTCCCACAAGAGACCCAGTACTTC
CASSPAVPQETQYF
>TRBJ1-2|TRBV7-9|TRBD1|16|-
TGTGCCAGCAGCTTAGGGGAGGGACAGGGGGCCGGTGGCTACACCTTC
CASSLGEGQGAGGYTF
>TRBJ2-2|TRBV10-3|TRBD2|16|-
TGTGCCATCAGTGAGTCGACTAGCGGGCCCACCGGGGAGCTGTTTTTT
CAISESTSGPTGELFF
>TRBJ2-2|TRBV6-6|TRBD1|16|-
TGTGCCAGCAGTCCCCCGGGGCAGGGGGCAACCGGGGAGCTGTTTTTT
CASSPPGQGATGELFF
>TRBJ1-3|TRBV6-5|-|16|-
TGTGCCAGCAGTTACTCGAGGCAGCTTGGTGGAAACACCATATATTTT
CASSYSRQLGGNTIYF